Included here is one T cell receptor beta chain sequence, with context. Per the germline V gene, CDR1 is MNHEY and CDR2 is SMNVEV (reference sequence). This CDR3 contains 15 residues. The germline V and J ends were trimmed by 4 bases and 5 bases, with 14 bases remaining between them. This specimen belongs to a study of blood T cell repertoires in COVID-19. Whole-study context: PBMCs, B-cell-depleted T cells, or T cells were the source of the cDNA or gDNA that made up the material.

Data came from immunoSEQ multiplex PCR; TCRdb stores just in-frame clones and leaves some out. Of roughly 66,000 clones listed, approximately 92% were seen once; the top ten hold 10% to 15%. The sequenced sample was peripheral blood. The chain couples TRBV27 to TRBJ2-2; maybe TRBD2 (7 bases). The source is a human donor with active COVID-19. The donor label of this sample is uncertain. The CDR3 reads CASSWGGATTGELFF. The CDR3 region has the DNA TGTGCCAGCAGTTGGGGGGGGGCGACGACCGGGGAGCTGTTTTTT.